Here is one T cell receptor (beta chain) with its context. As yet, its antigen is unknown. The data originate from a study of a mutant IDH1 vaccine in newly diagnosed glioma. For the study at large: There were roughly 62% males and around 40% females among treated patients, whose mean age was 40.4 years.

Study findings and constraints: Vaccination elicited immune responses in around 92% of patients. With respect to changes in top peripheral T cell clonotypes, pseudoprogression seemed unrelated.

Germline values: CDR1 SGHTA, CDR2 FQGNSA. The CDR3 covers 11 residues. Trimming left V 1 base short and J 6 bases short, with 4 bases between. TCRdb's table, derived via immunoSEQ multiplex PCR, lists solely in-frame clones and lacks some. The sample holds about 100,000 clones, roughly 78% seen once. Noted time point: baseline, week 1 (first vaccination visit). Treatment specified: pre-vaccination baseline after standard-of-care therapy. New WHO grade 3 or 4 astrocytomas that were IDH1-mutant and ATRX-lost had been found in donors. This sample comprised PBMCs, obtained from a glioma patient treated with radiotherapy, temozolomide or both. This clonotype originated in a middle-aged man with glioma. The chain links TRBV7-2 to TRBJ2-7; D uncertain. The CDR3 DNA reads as TGTGCCAGCAGCTTAGGCCCCGAGCAGTACTTC. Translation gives CASSLGPEQYF.